The text below deals with one T cell receptor (beta chain). This record comes from a study of T-cell reconstitution after alpha-beta-depleted transplantation in children. This sample's TCRbeta library carried unique molecular identifier barcodes. Via MiXCR, TCRdb re-called the PCR reads, giving one row per CDR3 protein. This table holds more than 150,000 distinct CDR3 sequences, roughly 6.8% found once. V lost 8 bases and J 7 bases, leaving 12 bases between the germline ends. Germline V gives CDR1 MNHNY, CDR2 SVGAGI (reference sequence). The CDR3 length is 12 residues. The TCR was taken from a human donor who donated a stem cell graft to a child with Wiskott-Aldrich syndrome. The V call is TRBV6-6, the J call TRBJ2-1, with D maybe TRBD2 (5 bases). The source material was PBMCs from the stem cell graft donor, sampled from the stem cell graft. The CDR3 protein is CASRILVNEQFF. The CDR3 region has the DNA TGTGCCAGCCGGATACTAGTTAATGAGCAGTTCTTC.